This TCR beta chain was captured in a study of OX40 agonist ivuxolimab in advanced cancers. Study-level information: Patients were given ivuxolimab, an antibody that agonizes OX40 (CD134). The mean age was roughly 60 years, ranging from 23 to 79, with 65% to 90% of participants male.

The CDR3 totals 13 residues. Germline CDR1 reads SQVTM; CDR2 reads ANQGSEA. J gave up 4 bases and V 7 bases, and 6 bases lay outside the gene matches. Some clones are missing from TCRdb's copy, which holds only in-frame ones; the method was immunoSEQ multiplex PCR. Of over 40,000 clones in the sample, almost 85% are singletons; the top ten hold around 4.6%. The genes are TRBV29-1 and TRBJ2-2, with 7 bases fitting TRBD2. Sample: CD4+ or CD8+ T cells sorted from blood, taken in a trial of the OX40 agonist ivuxolimab. This TCR came from an adult with an advanced solid tumor such as melanoma, head and neck, liver or kidney cancer. The CDR3 DNA sequence: TGCAGCGGAATATGGGGGGGCACCGGGGAGCTGTTTTTT. As protein: CSGIWGGTGELFF.